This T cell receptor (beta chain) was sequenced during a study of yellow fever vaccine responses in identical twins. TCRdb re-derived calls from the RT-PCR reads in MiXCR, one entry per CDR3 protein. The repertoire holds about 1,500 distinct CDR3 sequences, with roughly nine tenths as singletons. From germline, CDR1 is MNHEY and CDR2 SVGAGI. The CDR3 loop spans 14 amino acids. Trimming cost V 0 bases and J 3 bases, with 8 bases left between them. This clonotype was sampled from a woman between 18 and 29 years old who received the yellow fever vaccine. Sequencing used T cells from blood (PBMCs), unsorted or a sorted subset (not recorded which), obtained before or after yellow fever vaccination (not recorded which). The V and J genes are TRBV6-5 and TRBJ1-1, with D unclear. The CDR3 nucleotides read TGTGCCAGCAGTTACTCCGAGAGGGACACTGAAGCTTTCTTT. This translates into CASSYSERDTEAFF.